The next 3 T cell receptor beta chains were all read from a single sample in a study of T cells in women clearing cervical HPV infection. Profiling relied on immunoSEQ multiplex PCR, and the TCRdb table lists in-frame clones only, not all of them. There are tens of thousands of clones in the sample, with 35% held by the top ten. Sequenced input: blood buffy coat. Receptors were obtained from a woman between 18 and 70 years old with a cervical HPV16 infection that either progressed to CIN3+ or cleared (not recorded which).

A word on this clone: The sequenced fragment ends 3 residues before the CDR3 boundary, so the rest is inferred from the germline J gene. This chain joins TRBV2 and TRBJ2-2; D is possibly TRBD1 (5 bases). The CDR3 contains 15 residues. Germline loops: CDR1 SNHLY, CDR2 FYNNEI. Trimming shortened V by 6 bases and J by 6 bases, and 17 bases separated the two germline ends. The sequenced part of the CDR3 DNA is TGTGCCAGCAGCCTGGCGGCAGGGTGGTCCGGGGAG. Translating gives CASSLAAGWSGE. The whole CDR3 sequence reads CASSLAAGWSGELFF.

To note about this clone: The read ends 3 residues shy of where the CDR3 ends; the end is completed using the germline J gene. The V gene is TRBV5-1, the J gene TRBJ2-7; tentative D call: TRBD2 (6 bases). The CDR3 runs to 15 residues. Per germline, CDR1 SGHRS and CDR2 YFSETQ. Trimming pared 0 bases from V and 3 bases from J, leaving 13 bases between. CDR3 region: CASSLADGSGYEQYF. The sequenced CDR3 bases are TGCGCCAGCAGCTTGGCCGACGGGAGCGGCTACGAG.

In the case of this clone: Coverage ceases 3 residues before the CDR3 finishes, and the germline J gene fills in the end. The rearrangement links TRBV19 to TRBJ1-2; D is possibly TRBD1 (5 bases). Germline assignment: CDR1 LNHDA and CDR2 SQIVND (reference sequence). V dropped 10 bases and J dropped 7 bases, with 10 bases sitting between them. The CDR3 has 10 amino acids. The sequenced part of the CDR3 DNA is TGTGCCACCCCGGGGGGTGGC. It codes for CATPGGG. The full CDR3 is CATPGGGYTF.